These 16 T cell receptor beta chains share one sample of origin, sequenced in a study of blood T cell repertoires in COVID-19. Measured with immunoSEQ multiplex PCR; TCRdb has only the in-frame clones, and not every one. The sample shows 190,000 or so clones, 83% of them seen only once. Specimen: peripheral blood. The receptor source for this set is a man in his fifties with active or convalescent COVID-19.

The genes are TRBV29-1 and TRBJ2-3, with D possibly TRBD2 on 6 matching bases. The CDR3 spans 14 residues. The V end lost 4 bases, the J end lost 4 bases, and 15 bases lay between the germline ends. CDR1 is SQVTM, CDR2 ANQGSEA, per germline. The chain's CDR3 is CSVGEIGRSDTQYF. CDR3 DNA: TGCAGCGTTGGAGAGATAGGGAGGTCAGATACGCAGTATTTT.

The gene calls are TRBV12-3 or TRBV12-4 and TRBJ1-1; D is undetermined. This CDR3 spans 13 amino acids. Trimming removed 6 bases at V and 1 base at J, with 9 bases between. The CDR3 DNA is TGTGCCAGCAGGACCCTAGGGAACACTGAAGCTTTCTTT. Translated, it gives CASRTLGNTEAFF.

This chain joins TRBV15 and TRBJ1-5; D uncertain. V dropped 1 base and J dropped 3 bases, with 13 bases sitting between them. This CDR3 contains 16 residues. Germline assignment: CDR1 LNHNV and CDR2 YYDKDF (reference sequence). The CDR3 loop reads CATSRVAGNDNQPQHF. CDR3 DNA: TGTGCCACCAGCAGAGTAGCCGGGAACGACAATCAGCCCCAGCATTTT.

The gene calls are TRBV7-8 and TRBJ2-3; 7 bases align to TRBD2. The CDR3 loop spans 14 amino acids. The germline V gene encodes CDR1 SGHVS and CDR2 FQNEAQ. V gave up 0 bases and J gave up 5 bases; unmatched junction bases: 2. CDR3 region: CASSLARERDTQYF. In nucleotides, the CDR3 is TGTGCCAGCAGCTTAGCGCGGGAGCGAGATACGCAGTATTTT.

The V gene is TRBV5-4, the J gene TRBJ1-1; 9 bases match TRBD1. The CDR3 contains 12 residues. Per germline, CDR1 SGHNT and CDR2 YYREEE (reference sequence). V was pared by 5 bases and J by 4 bases, with 0 bases of the junction left unmatched. The CDR3 region is CASRTGGTEAFF. As DNA, the CDR3 is TGTGCCAGCAGGACAGGGGGCACTGAAGCTTTCTTT.

This clone appeared a few times. The chain combines TRBV30 with TRBJ2-1, with D maybe TRBD2 (6 bases). CDR1 is GTSNPN, CDR2 SVGIG, per germline (reference sequence). This CDR3 comprises 14 residues. V lost 1 base and J lost 1, with 8 bases in between. Here the CDR3 DNA reads TGTGCCTGGAGTGCCGGGGGTTCCTACAATGAGCAGTTCTTC. Translating it yields CAWSAGGSYNEQFF.

This clone occurred a few times. The chain recombines TRBV6-2 or TRBV6-3 with TRBJ1-2; weak D call: TRBD1 (6 bases). CDR3 length: 15 amino acids. V lost 6 bases and J 4 bases, leaving 18 bases between the germline ends. The V gene's germline CDR1 is MNHEY and CDR2 SVGEGT. The CDR3 is CASSHRQQGVYGYTF. CDR3 nucleotides: TGTGCCAGCAGCCACCGACAACAGGGAGTCTATGGCTACACCTTC.

This clone came up a few times. The CDR3 region has the DNA TGCAGCGTTGAAGAAGTGGGACAGGGTGGGTACGAGCAGTACTTC. Encoded protein: CSVEEVGQGGYEQYF. V and J are TRBV29-1 and TRBJ2-7; 9 bases line up with TRBD1. The CDR3 sequence is 15 residues long. Germline-derived CDR1 and CDR2 are SQVTM and ANQGSEA. The V and J ends lost 0 bases and 4 bases, in that order; junction bases with no gene match: 7.

The rearrangement joins TRBV7-9 to TRBJ1-5; D not resolved. Trimming removed 3 bases from V and 0 bases from J, with 15 bases in between. Per germline, CDR1 SEHNR and CDR2 FQNEAQ (reference sequence). CDR3 size: 17 residues. CDR3 bases: TGTGCCAGCAGCTTGTCCTCGGCAGGCTTTAGCAATCAGCCCCAGCATTTT. Amino acids: CASSLSSAGFSNQPQHF.

The rearrangement links TRBV5-4 to TRBJ1-1, with 10 bases aligning to TRBD1. J gave up 5 bases and V 3 bases, and 10 bases lay outside the gene matches. The germline gives CDR1 SGHNT, CDR2 YYREEE (reference sequence). The CDR3 runs to 16 residues. The DNA for the CDR3 is TGTGCCAGCAGCTCACCGCCGACAGGGGGCTTTACTGAAGCTTTCTTT. This encodes CASSSPPTGGFTEAFF.

The chain has TRBV28 and TRBJ2-3; possible D gene TRBD2, 5 bases. V was trimmed by 2 bases and J by 10 bases, leaving 10 bases between them. This CDR3 has 12 amino acids. The germline CDR1 and CDR2 sequences are MDHEN and SYDVKM. CDR3 DNA: TGTGCCAGCAGTTTAAGGGCGGGCGCGCAGTATTTT. Its translation: CASSLRAGAQYF.

V usage is TRBV24-1 and J usage is TRBJ2-5; 8 nucleotides match TRBD1. CDR1 KGHDR and CDR2 SFDVKD come from the germline V gene. The V segment lost 4 bases and the J segment 5 bases; nucleotides outside the gene matches: 11. This CDR3 contains 16 residues. The CDR3 DNA is TGTGCCACCAGTGACCCTGGACAGGGAGAGGAGGAGACCCAGTACTTC. It specifies CATSDPGQGEEETQYF.

This chain connects TRBV14 to TRBJ1-1; 9 bases align to TRBD1. Germline trimming cut 7 bases from V and 2 bases from J; bases unmatched to any gene: 14. This CDR3 spans 17 amino acids. CDR1 is SGHDN and CDR2 is FVKESK in the germline V gene. CDR3 bases: TGTGCCAGCACCCGGGGGGAGGACAGGGGAAGAAACACTGAAGCTTTCTTT. Translation gives CASTRGEDRGRNTEAFF.

The chain uses TRBV4-3 and TRBJ2-3, with no clear D. CDR1 and CDR2 (germline): LGHNA, YSLEER. This CDR3 is built from 14 residues. Trimming removed 3 bases from V and 8 bases from J, with 15 bases in between. The CDR3 region has the DNA TGCGCCAGCAGCCAGGAACCTCGGCGGAGTACGCAGTATTTT. Amino acid sequence: CASSQEPRRSTQYF.

The chain uses TRBV5-1 and TRBJ2-2; 13 positions match TRBD2. V shed 3 bases, J shed 7 bases, and the junction held 3 bases outside the gene matches. Germline V gene lookup returns CDR1 SGHRS and CDR2 YFSETQ. The CDR3 loop spans 15 amino acids. In DNA, the CDR3 is TGCGCCAGCAGCTGGACTAGCGGGAGAGGCGGGGAGCTGTTTTTT. Protein sequence: CASSWTSGRGGELFF.

The chain carries TRBV24-1 and TRBJ2-7, with TRBD1 identical over 7 bases. This CDR3 has 13 amino acids. V gave up 5 bases and J gave up 3 bases; unmatched junction bases: 3. Per germline, CDR1 KGHDR and CDR2 SFDVKD. The CDR3 spells CATSVQGSYEQYF. DNA for the CDR3: TGTGCCACCAGTGTACAGGGGAGCTACGAGCAGTACTTC.